These 19 T cell receptor beta chains were all obtained from the same sample, sequenced in a study of OX40 agonist ivuxolimab in advanced cancers. Sequenced by immunoSEQ multiplex PCR; TCRdb stores in-frame clones only, minus some. The table includes over 60,000 clones, 70% to 90% detected once. The starting material was CD4+ or CD8+ T cells sorted from blood, obtained in a trial of the OX40 agonist ivuxolimab. The receptors stem from an adult with an advanced solid tumor such as melanoma, head and neck, liver or kidney cancer.

This clone was recorded once. This chain uses TRBV29-1 with TRBJ1-2; D not resolved. CDR3 length: 12 amino acids. Germline CDR1 and CDR2: SQVTM and ANQGSEA. The germline V and J ends were trimmed by 0 bases and 8 bases, with 10 bases remaining between them. This chain's CDR3 is CSVEDRLGGYTF. CDR3 sequence (DNA): TGCAGCGTTGAAGACCGCCTCGGAGGCTACACCTTC.

J is TRBJ2-7 and V is TRBV5-4, with 9 nucleotides matching TRBD1. From germline, CDR1 is SGHNT and CDR2 YYREEE (reference sequence). This CDR3 comprises 15 residues. Losses at the gene ends were 5 bases for V and 1 base for J; bases not matched to a gene: 7. The chain's CDR3 is CASSPTGGISYEQYF. The CDR3, as DNA: TGTGCCAGCAGTCCGACAGGGGGGATTTCCTACGAGCAGTACTTC.

V and J are TRBV9 and TRBJ2-2, with D possibly matching TRBD1 (5 bases). The length of the CDR3 is 13 residues. Germline V lookup: CDR1 SGDLS, CDR2 YYNGEE. The V and J ends lost 4 bases and 6 bases respectively, with 10 bases between them. CDR3 DNA: TGTGCCAGCAGCATCGTAGGGGCCGGGGAGCTGTTTTTT. This translates into CASSIVGAGELFF.

V and J are TRBV5-6 and TRBJ1-4; tentatively, D is TRBD1 (5 bases). The germline gives CDR1 SGHDT, CDR2 YYEEEE. V was clipped by 1 base and J by 4 bases, with 8 bases between them. CDR3 size: 14 residues. For the CDR3, the DNA is TGTGCCAGCAGCTTGTCGGGGGTTAATGAAAAACTGTTTTTT. Its protein product is CASSLSGVNEKLFF.

CDR3 sequence (DNA): TGTGCCAGCAGTTTCCGCGACAACTACGAGCAGTACTTC. Its protein is CASSFRDNYEQYF. This chain joins TRBV27 and TRBJ2-7; D not certain. CDR1 is MNHEY and CDR2 is SMNVEV in the germline V gene (reference sequence). V dropped 3 bases and J dropped 3 bases, with 9 bases sitting between them. CDR3 length: 13 amino acids.

V and J are TRBV7-9 and TRBJ1-1; unclear D gene. This CDR3 has 13 amino acids. V was pared by 3 bases and J by 7 bases, with 12 bases between. The germline CDR1 and CDR2 sequences are SEHNR and FQNEAQ (reference sequence). The CDR3 DNA sequence: TGTGCCAGCAGCTTGGAGGAAATTAGTGAAGCTTTCTTT. Translation gives CASSLEEISEAFF.

This chain links TRBV6-5 with TRBJ2-4; D possibly corresponds to TRBD2 (5 bases). The length of the CDR3 is 14 residues. Germline CDR1 reads MNHEY; CDR2 reads SVGAGI. Between the trimmed V and J ends, which lost 5 bases and 0 bases, there was a span of 8 bases. This CDR3 reads CASSRTLAKNIQYF. As DNA, the CDR3 is TGTGCCAGCAGTAGGACTTTAGCCAAAAACATTCAGTACTTC.

CDR3 residues: CASRRQGISYEQYF. CDR3 in DNA: TGTGCCAGTAGGAGACAGGGGATCTCCTACGAGCAGTACTTC. V gene TRBV19 combines with J gene TRBJ2-7, with 8 bases matching TRBD1. The CDR3 spans 14 residues. V shed 6 bases and J 0 bases; nucleotides not matched to a gene: 4. The germline gives CDR1 LNHDA, CDR2 SQIVND (reference sequence).

Only a few counts were recorded for this clone. This rearrangement joins TRBV15 to TRBJ2-1, with unresolved D. The germline V and J ends were trimmed by 0 bases and 8 bases, with 14 bases remaining between them. This CDR3 has 15 residues. Germline CDR1 reads LNHNV; CDR2 reads YYDKDF (reference sequence). CDR3 sequence reads: CATSRDSAVGYEQFF. The CDR3 DNA reads TGTGCCACCAGCAGAGATAGTGCCGTAGGCTATGAGCAGTTCTTC.

The chain recombines TRBV5-6 with TRBJ2-3; D possibly matches TRBD1 or TRBD2 (5 bases each). From germline, CDR1 is SGHDT and CDR2 YYEEEE. The CDR3 covers 17 residues. With 0 bases removed from V and 3 bases from J, the gap between germline ends came to 17 bases. CDR3 nucleotide sequence: TGTGCCAGCAGCTTGGCACTGGACACGCGGGCGACAGATACGCAGTATTTT. Residues: CASSLALDTRATDTQYF.

The rearrangement links TRBV7-8 to TRBJ2-5; perhaps TRBD1 as D (5 bases). The germline V gene encodes CDR1 SGHVS and CDR2 FQNEAQ. The CDR3 covers 15 residues. Trimming removed 0 bases from V and 5 bases from J, with 13 bases in between. The CDR3 here is CASSLAHAGRETQYF. The CDR3 nucleotides are TGTGCCAGCAGCTTAGCGCATGCAGGGCGGGAGACCCAGTACTTC. Using reference TRBV7-8 and TRBJ2-5 for the parts outside the CDR3, the full variable domain is GAGVSQSPRYKVAKRGQDVALRCDPISGHVSLFWYQQALGQGPEFLTYFQNEAQLDKSGLPSDRFFAERPEGSVSTLKIQRTQQEDSAVYLCASSLAHAGRETQYFGPGTRLLVL.

The chain employs TRBV28 and TRBJ2-3; possible D gene TRBD1, 6 bases. Germline V gene lookup returns CDR1 MDHEN and CDR2 SYDVKM. V was cut by 4 bases and J by 2 bases, with 13 bases left in between. This CDR3 is 15 amino acids long. CDR3 loop: CASSYRAGYTDTQYF. The CDR3 nucleotides read TGTGCCAGCAGTTACAGGGCTGGGTACACAGATACGCAGTATTTT.

The chain recombines TRBV9 with TRBJ1-3; TRBD1 matches 9 bases. Germline V lookup: CDR1 SGDLS, CDR2 YYNGEE. Trimming removed 4 bases from V and 0 bases from J; junction bases left unmatched: 5. The length of the CDR3 is 16 residues. The CDR3 region has the DNA TGTGCCAGCAGCAAGGGACAGGGAAACTCTGGAAACACCATATATTTT. Protein product: CASSKGQGNSGNTIYF.

The rearrangement links TRBV14 to TRBJ1-1; D is undetermined. CDR3 length equals 12 residues. V was trimmed by 5 bases and J by 2 bases, leaving 6 bases between them. Germline CDR1 and CDR2: SGHDN and FVKESK. Here the CDR3 reads CASSKPNTEAFF. The CDR3 bases are TGTGCCAGCAGCAAACCAAACACTGAAGCTTTCTTT.

This clone is labeled medium-sized. The chain is built from TRBV30 and TRBJ1-2, with D perhaps matching TRBD1 (5 bases). V shed 3 bases and J shed 8 bases, with 13 bases lying between them. The CDR3 has 12 residues. The germline V gene has CDR1 GTSNPN and CDR2 SVGIG (reference sequence). Here the CDR3 reads CAWSSGLGGYTF. The DNA for the CDR3 is TGTGCCTGGAGCTCAGGGTTAGGAGGCTACACCTTC.

The chain is built from TRBV18 and TRBJ1-1; D remains unclear. There are 14 residues in the CDR3. Germline loops: CDR1 KGHSH, CDR2 LQKENI. V was clipped by 0 bases and J by 5 bases, with 10 bases between them. The CDR3 DNA reads TGTGCCAGCTCACCACCGGGTTCGGGAACTGAAGCTTTCTTT. Its translation is CASSPPGSGTEAFF.

CDR3 amino acids: CASRWLDRANTEAFF. DNA of the CDR3: TGTGCCAGCCGGTGGCTGGACAGGGCGAACACTGAAGCTTTCTTT. The chain joins TRBV27 to TRBJ1-1; 8 bases fit TRBD1. The CDR3 runs to 15 residues. The germline V gene encodes CDR1 MNHEY and CDR2 SMNVEV (reference sequence). After removal of 8 bases from V and 1 base from J, the junction contained 9 bases not matched to a gene.

The CDR3 DNA reads as TGTGCCAGTAGTAGCCCGGGACCAGCCAGCGAGCAGTACTTC. Protein product: CASSSPGPASEQYF. The chain combines TRBV19 with TRBJ2-5; TRBD1 or TRBD2 may be the D gene (5 bases each). The J call may be wrong; the DNA end is better matched by TRBJ2-7. This CDR3 contains 14 residues. Per the germline V gene, CDR1 is LNHDA and CDR2 is SQIVND (reference sequence).

This sequence joins TRBV7-9 and TRBJ2-5; TRBD1 or TRBD2 may be the D gene (5 bases each). Deletions cut 4 bases from V and 5 bases from J, with 14 bases between. CDR1 and CDR2 from the germline V gene are SEHNR and FQNEAQ (reference sequence). The CDR3 consists of 14 residues. CDR3 coding DNA: TGTGCCAGCAGCTCAGTGGGACCGAAGGAGACCCAGTACTTC. Its translation: CASSSVGPKETQYF.